This TCR beta chain is drawn from a study of regulatory T cells in long-lasting Graves disease. Whole-study context: Patients met the persistent Graves' disease definition after over 5 years of antithyroid drugs with positive TSH receptor antibodies.

Germline V gene lookup returns CDR1 MGHRA and CDR2 YSYEKL. Trimming stripped 2 bases from V and 4 bases from J, with 14 bases between. The CDR3 totals 16 residues. Both iRepertoire HTBI primers and Arm-PCR of CDR3 regions were used to build the TCR beta libraries. Per the original methods: From all samples, identification returned approximately 15 TRBJ and about 60 TRBV segments. MiXCR, applied by TCRdb to the multiplex PCR reads, yields one record per CDR3 protein. The authors' filters were not applied to this entry. The sample carries 300,000 to 500,000 distinct CDR3 sequences, about a fifth recorded once. The time point is: persistent/refractory GD, antithyroid drugs over 5 years with positive TRAb. There was RNA extracted from PBMCs, and the TCR library was made from it. Diagnosing Graves' disease relied on the American Thyroid Association guidelines.

The chain recombines TRBV4-1 with TRBJ1-4; maybe TRBD1 (6 bases). Sequences were derived from peripheral blood mononuclear cells (PBMCs), sampled when the disease was refractory, from a patient treated with antithyroid drugs. The receptor was isolated from a female donor with Graves disease. The CDR3 loop is CASSQNPGQINEKLFF. The CDR3 DNA reads TGCGCCAGCAGCCAAAATCCTGGACAGATTAATGAAAAACTGTTTTTT.